Presented here are 29 T cell receptor beta chains from one specimen sequenced in a study of T cell responses to AZD1222 COVID-19 vaccine (dated by TCRdb to the early 2020s). This specimen's time point label, interpreted: about 28 days (+/-7) after the second vaccine dose. Library prep was done by the immunoSEQ multiplex PCR assay. As stored in TCRdb, this immuneACCESS dataset retains in-frame rearrangements with V and J assigned. A fraction of the clones does not appear; measured against another copy, unresolved V genes explain less than half of the discrepancy, and the remainder lacks a known reason. The sample records roughly 160,000 clones, around nine tenths of which are singletons. Together, the top ten hold approximately 0.97% of the sample. This sample comprised peripheral blood, obtained 28 days after the second AZD1222 dose. These receptor sequences come from an adult who received the AZD1222 COVID-19 vaccine.

This sequence joins TRBV19 and TRBJ2-7; 9 bases map to TRBD1. This CDR3 has 13 amino acids. The germline V gene encodes CDR1 LNHDA and CDR2 SQIVND (reference sequence). The V and J ends lost 3 bases and 6 bases, in that order; junction bases with no gene match: 3. DNA of the CDR3: TGTGCCAGTAGTATCGGACAGGGGTCCGAGCAGTACTTC. This sequence encodes CASSIGQGSEQYF.

J is TRBJ1-6 and V is TRBV10-2; D call uncertain. The CDR3 consists of 13 residues. V dropped 0 bases and J dropped 7 bases, with 4 bases sitting between them. Germline CDR1 and CDR2: WSHSY and SAAADI. CDR3 residues: CASSESQNSPLHF. The DNA for the CDR3 is TGCGCCAGCAGTGAGTCTCAGAATTCACCCCTCCACTTT.

The chain employs TRBV6-5 and TRBJ1-1; 7 nucleotides match TRBD1. The CDR3 extends over 16 amino acids. J lost 0 bases, V lost 4 bases, and 8 bases had no gene match. CDR1 is MNHEY and CDR2 is SVGAGI in the germline V gene. In DNA form, the CDR3 reads TGTGCCAGCAGTTGGGACAGTCGGAACCTGAACACTGAAGCTTTCTTT. Its protein product is CASSWDSRNLNTEAFF.

The chain combines TRBV6-1 with TRBJ1-1; D may be TRBD1 (6 bases). V lost 3 bases and J lost 2, with 13 bases in between. Per the germline V gene, CDR1 is MNHNS and CDR2 is SASEGT. There are 15 residues in the CDR3. The CDR3 DNA is TGTGCCAGCAGTGATGATAAAGGGGGAAACACTGAAGCTTTCTTT. Encoded protein: CASSDDKGGNTEAFF.

This clone was observed a few times. CDR3 sequence reads: CASRRTGISEAFF. For the CDR3, the DNA is TGTGCCAGCAGACGAACAGGGATCAGTGAAGCTTTCTTT. The chain has TRBV6-5 and TRBJ1-1; D may be TRBD1 (6 bases). Looked up from germline, CDR1 is MNHEY and CDR2 is SVGAGI. The CDR3 extends over 13 amino acids. Deletions cut 6 bases from V and 7 bases from J, with 15 bases between.

This chain uses TRBV19 with TRBJ1-2; D gene uncertain. From germline, CDR1 is LNHDA and CDR2 SQIVND (reference sequence). This CDR3 is 15 amino acids long. V gave up 5 bases and J gave up 0 bases, with 13 bases separating them. CDR3 in amino acids: CASSPRAAANYGYTF. Here the CDR3 DNA reads TGTGCCAGTAGTCCCCGGGCCGCTGCTAACTATGGCTACACCTTC.

The chain carries TRBV9 and TRBJ2-7, with D maybe TRBD1 (6 bases). Germline V gene data show CDR1 as SGDLS and CDR2 as YYNGEE. V lost 2 bases and J 5 bases, leaving 14 bases between the germline ends. The CDR3 has 14 residues. CDR3 amino acids: CASSVRGSMDEQYF. The CDR3 coding sequence is TGTGCCAGCAGCGTCAGGGGCAGTATGGACGAGCAGTACTTC.

J is TRBJ2-5 and V is TRBV19, with D perhaps matching TRBD1 (5 bases). This CDR3 is built from 13 residues. Germline assignment: CDR1 LNHDA and CDR2 SQIVND (reference sequence). The ends were cut back, 8 bases at V and 3 bases at J, with 13 bases in the middle. In nucleotides, the CDR3 is TGTGCCAGTGCCTGGGGCAGGAAAGAGACCCAGTACTTC. This sequence encodes CASAWGRKETQYF.

The chain recombines TRBV7-9 with TRBJ2-7; D remains ambiguous. Germline CDR1 and CDR2: SEHNR and FQNEAQ (reference sequence). The CDR3 runs to 14 residues. Trimming shortened V by 3 bases and J by 0 bases, and 9 bases separated the two germline ends. The CDR3 coding sequence is TGTGCCAGCAGCTTTGTAACCAGCTCCTACGAGCAGTACTTC. Protein sequence: CASSFVTSSYEQYF.

The rearrangement uses TRBV5-5 and TRBJ1-6, with D hard to call. Deletions cut 5 bases from V and 8 bases from J, with 11 bases between. This CDR3 has 13 residues. The germline V gene encodes CDR1 SGHKS and CDR2 YYEKEE (reference sequence). The CDR3, as DNA: TGTGCCAGCAGTCAACTGATAGATTCACCCCTCCACTTT. Translation gives CASSQLIDSPLHF.

The chain combines TRBV27 with TRBJ1-5, with D possibly TRBD1 on 5 matching bases. CDR3 length: 14 residues. Germline CDR1 reads MNHEY; CDR2 reads SMNVEV (reference sequence). With 1 base removed from V and 7 bases from J, the gap between germline ends came to 11 bases. CDR3 coding DNA: TGTGCCAGCAGTTTATTGGGGGTGGGGCAGCCCCAGCATTTT. Protein sequence: CASSLLGVGQPQHF.

The chain employs TRBV27 and TRBJ1-2; D possibly corresponds to TRBD1 (5 bases). Germline V lookup: CDR1 MNHEY, CDR2 SMNVEV (reference sequence). CDR3 size: 13 residues. Trimming shortened V by 3 bases and J by 7 bases, and 12 bases separated the two germline ends. CDR3 region: CASSLGQGRGYTF. CDR3 bases: TGTGCCAGCAGTTTGGGGCAGGGTCGTGGCTACACCTTC.

The chain combines TRBV7-9 with TRBJ1-1, with unresolved D. Trimming took 5 bases from V and 3 from J, leaving 16 bases between them. CDR3 length: 15 residues. Germline lookup yields CDR1 SEHNR and CDR2 FQNEAQ (reference sequence). Here the CDR3 DNA reads TGTGCCAGCAGCCCCCGCTTGAGGAGAGACACTGAAGCTTTCTTT. As protein: CASSPRLRRDTEAFF.

This chain connects TRBV6-5 to TRBJ2-7; no clear D gene. CDR1 is MNHEY, CDR2 SVGAGI, per germline. The germline V and J ends were trimmed by 8 bases and 3 bases, with 14 bases remaining between them. This CDR3 is 13 amino acids long. The CDR3 loop is CASSESDGYEQYF. The DNA of the CDR3 is TGTGCCAGCTCCGAAAGTGATGGCTACGAGCAGTACTTC.

The genes are TRBV19 and TRBJ1-2, with D tentatively TRBD1 (6 bases). Germline CDR1 is LNHDA and CDR2 is SQIVND (reference sequence). This CDR3 has 13 residues. The ends were cut back, 1 base at V and 8 bases at J, with 11 bases in the middle. The CDR3 here is CASSIAGVGGYTF. The CDR3 nucleotides are TGTGCCAGTAGTATAGCAGGGGTAGGGGGCTACACCTTC.

The CDR3 DNA reads as TGTGCCAGCAGCCGACAGGGGGCGAGGGAGACCCAGTACTTC. Amino acids: CASSRQGARETQYF. V gene TRBV2 combines with J gene TRBJ2-5; 10 bases are a match to TRBD1. Germline CDR1 is SNHLY and CDR2 is FYNNEI. The CDR3 has 14 residues. V dropped 6 bases and J dropped 5; count of bases not matched to a gene: 6.

This rearrangement joins TRBV3-1 (or the pseudogene TRBV3-2) to TRBJ1-1; D gene ambiguous. CDR1 is LGHDT and CDR2 is YNNKEL in the germline V gene (reference sequence). V lost 4 bases to trimming and J lost 2 bases, with 5 bases between them. There are 12 residues in the CDR3. In nucleotides, the CDR3 is TGTGCCAGCAGCCGCGCCAACACTGAAGCTTTCTTT. Protein product: CASSRANTEAFF.

The rearrangement uses TRBV10-3 and TRBJ1-1; D perhaps matches TRBD1 (5 bases). Per the germline V gene, CDR1 is ENHRY and CDR2 is SYGVKD. The CDR3 has 14 residues. V lost 10 bases, J lost 0 bases, and 15 bases lay in between. The CDR3 protein is CATGEGSVNTEAFF. The CDR3 coding sequence is TGTGCCACAGGTGAGGGGAGTGTGAACACTGAAGCTTTCTTT.

This clone was seen more than once but under ten times. The sample contains more than one DNA sequence encoding this CDR3. The J gene is TRBJ2-7, the V gene TRBV7-9; 13 positions match TRBD2. From germline, CDR1 is SEHNR and CDR2 FQNEAQ (reference sequence). This CDR3 region has 14 residues. The V segment lost 4 bases and the J segment 4 bases; nucleotides outside the gene matches: 1. The CDR3 loop reads CASSSGLAGYEQYF. The CDR3 nucleotides read TGTGCCAGCAGCTCGGGACTAGCGGGGTACGAGCAGTACTTC.

CDR3 in amino acids: CASSSDRDNYGYTF. In nucleotides, the CDR3 is TGTGCCAGTAGTAGTGACAGGGACAACTATGGCTACACCTTC. The chain uses TRBV19 and TRBJ1-2; 7 nucleotides line up with TRBD1. Germline V gene lookup returns CDR1 LNHDA and CDR2 SQIVND (reference sequence). The CDR3 sequence is 14 residues long. The J segment lost 2 bases and the V segment lost 4 bases, leaving 4 bases of the junction unmatched.

The genes are TRBV21-1 and TRBJ1-5. TRBV21-1 represents a pseudogene. CDR3 length equals 16 residues. The CDR3 is CASSKDMGERHQPQHF. DNA of the CDR3: TGTGCCAGCAGCAAAGACATGGGTGAGCGTCATCAGCCCCAGCATTTT.

The rearrangement joins TRBV7-8 to TRBJ2-7; tentative D call: TRBD2 (6 bases). In germline, CDR1 is SGHVS, CDR2 FQNEAQ. Trimming took off 3 bases at V and 6 bases at J, with 15 bases between the two ends. The CDR3 runs 14 residues. CDR3 loop: CASSLETRNREQYF. The CDR3 nucleotides read TGTGCCAGCAGCTTGGAGACTAGGAACCGCGAGCAGTACTTC.

V and J are TRBV7-9 and TRBJ2-5; D is uncertain. CDR3 length equals 13 residues. In germline, CDR1 is SEHNR, CDR2 FQNEAQ (reference sequence). V lost 5 bases to trimming and J lost 0 bases, with 7 bases between them. The CDR3 coding sequence is TGTGCCAGCAGCACCCAGTACCAAGAGACCCAGTACTTC. It encodes CASSTQYQETQYF.

This chain uses TRBV4-1 with TRBJ1-6; no definite D call. CDR3 length: 14 amino acids. The germline CDR1 and CDR2 sequences are MGHRA and YSYEKL. Trimming cost V 6 bases and J 2 bases, with 8 bases left between them. CDR3 sequence (DNA): TGCGCCAGCAGGGATGACCCCTATAATTCACCCCTCCACTTT. Its translation: CASRDDPYNSPLHF.

V gene TRBV7-9 combines with J gene TRBJ1-2; 9 nucleotides line up with TRBD1. The J segment lost 8 bases and the V segment lost 5 bases, leaving 9 bases of the junction unmatched. CDR1 is SEHNR and CDR2 is FQNEAQ in the germline V gene (reference sequence). CDR3 length equals 14 residues. The CDR3 DNA reads as TGTGCCAGCAGCATTACCGGGACAGGGAAGGGCTACACCTTC. It translates to CASSITGTGKGYTF.

The V gene is TRBV19, the J gene TRBJ1-1; D gene uncertain. Germline V gene lookup returns CDR1 LNHDA and CDR2 SQIVND (reference sequence). CDR3 length: 15 residues. The V end was cut by 3 bases, the J end by 1 base, with 12 bases between. CDR3 amino acids: CASSIAHLTNTEAFF. The CDR3 nucleotides read TGTGCCAGTAGTATCGCGCACCTCACGAACACTGAAGCTTTCTTT.

This clone was observed once. The CDR3 here is CASSGGGTDTQYF. CDR3 DNA: TGTGCCAGCAGCGGGGGGGGCACAGATACGCAGTATTTT. V and J are TRBV2 and TRBJ2-3; 8 bases are shared with TRBD2. With V trimmed by 6 bases and J by 1 base, 0 bases remained unmatched. CDR1 is SNHLY and CDR2 is FYNNEI in the germline V gene. The CDR3 is 13 amino acids.

The chain has TRBV5-1 and TRBJ2-3, with D tentatively TRBD1 (6 bases). The germline V gene has CDR1 SGHRS and CDR2 YFSETQ. Deletions cut 1 base from V and 1 base from J, with 7 bases between. The CDR3 has 14 residues. This CDR3 reads CASSLPGGTDTQYF. The CDR3 coding sequence is TGCGCCAGCAGCTTGCCAGGGGGCACAGATACGCAGTATTTT. Filled out from reference TRBV5-1 and TRBJ2-3, the complete variable domain reads KAGVTQTPRYLIKTRGQQVTLSCSPISGHRSVSWYQQTPGQGLQFLFEYFSETQRNKGNFPGRFSGRQFSNSRSEMNVSTLELGDSALYLCASSLPGGTDTQYFGPGTRLTVL.

V gene TRBV27 combines with J gene TRBJ1-2; 10 nucleotides match TRBD1. The germline V gene encodes CDR1 MNHEY and CDR2 SMNVEV (reference sequence). The CDR3 runs 15 residues. V gave up 7 bases and J gave up 5 bases; unmatched junction bases: 10. The CDR3 sequence is CASKEGQGRKYGYTF. In nucleotides, the CDR3 is TGTGCCAGCAAGGAGGGACAGGGGAGGAAGTATGGCTACACCTTC.